This is a list of T cell receptor beta chains from one sample in a study of cytomegalovirus exposure and HLA in healthy donors. TCRdb's copy holds only in-frame clones and misses some; the assay was immunoSEQ multiplex PCR. The profile covers 250,000 or so clones, with around 90% appearing a single time and about 1.5% taken by the ten largest. Sequencing was carried out using PBMCs. The receptors shown here come from a girl aged 2 to 10 in good health and CMV-seronegative. Both conserved end residues are part of each CDR3. Fields, in order: clone size, V gene, J gene, D gene, CDR3 DNA, CDR3 protein. The D gene is left open where the match is weak. Clone sizes are given selectively: once, few, many, or a class where the clone is expanded.

clone_size: NA
v_call: TRBV27
j_call: TRBJ1-2
d_call: TRBD1
cdr3_nt: TGTGCCAGCAGTTACTGGGACAGCTCAGGCTACACCTTC
cdr3_aa: CASSYWDSSGYTF

clone_size: NA
v_call: TRBV5-8
j_call: TRBJ1-2
d_call: NA
cdr3_nt: TGTGCCAGCAGCTTCCTCGGGCAGGGCGCGAACTATGGCTACACCTTC
cdr3_aa: CASSFLGQGANYGYTF

clone_size: NA
v_call: TRBV4-1
j_call: TRBJ2-3
d_call: TRBD2
cdr3_nt: TGCGCCAGCAGCCCCCTCGGACTAGCGGGGGGACAAACAAGCACAGATACGCAGTATTTT
cdr3_aa: CASSPLGLAGGQTSTDTQYF

clone_size: NA
v_call: TRBV11-1
j_call: TRBJ2-3
d_call: TRBD2
cdr3_nt: TGTGCCAGCAGCCCCGGGACTAGCGGGAGGTCGATCACAGATACGCAGTATTTT
cdr3_aa: CASSPGTSGRSITDTQYF

clone_size: NA
v_call: TRBV7-9
j_call: TRBJ2-5
d_call: NA
cdr3_nt: TGTGCCAGCAGCTTAGCAGGGGGCCAAGAGACCCAGTACTTC
cdr3_aa: CASSLAGGQETQYF

clone_size: NA
v_call: TRBV7-3
j_call: TRBJ2-1
d_call: TRBD2
cdr3_nt: TGTGCCAGCAGCGAGGGTAGCGGGGGATACTACAATGAGCAGTTCTTC
cdr3_aa: CASSEGSGGYYNEQFF

clone_size: few
v_call: TRBV7-2
j_call: TRBJ2-1
d_call: TRBD1
cdr3_nt: TGTGCCAGCAGCCGGGACAGGGGCTCCTACAATGAGCAGTTCTTC
cdr3_aa: CASSRDRGSYNEQFF

clone_size: few
v_call: TRBV5-6
j_call: TRBJ2-1
d_call: NA
cdr3_nt: TGTGCCAGCAGCTTGATGATTGGGCAGGAGGCCAATGAGCAGTTCTTC
cdr3_aa: CASSLMIGQEANEQFF

clone_size: NA
v_call: TRBV19
j_call: TRBJ2-7
d_call: TRBD1
cdr3_nt: TGTGCCAGTAGTATAGACTCCGGACAGGGGACGTCCTACGAGCAGTACTTC
cdr3_aa: CASSIDSGQGTSYEQYF

clone_size: NA
v_call: TRBV27
j_call: TRBJ2-7
d_call: NA
cdr3_nt: TGTGCCAGCAGTTTAAGCGGAGGTTCCTACGAGCAGTACTTC
cdr3_aa: CASSLSGGSYEQYF

clone_size: NA
v_call: TRBV7-8
j_call: TRBJ1-4
d_call: TRBD1
cdr3_nt: TGTGCCAGCAGCCAGGACAGGACCCTTTTTAAAGCGGATGAAAAACTGTTTTTT
cdr3_aa: CASSQDRTLFKADEKLFF

clone_size: NA
v_call: TRBV10-1
j_call: TRBJ1-1
d_call: NA
cdr3_nt: TGCGCCAGCAGTGATAACGGGGGGAACACTGAAGCTTTCTTT
cdr3_aa: CASSDNGGNTEAFF

clone_size: NA
v_call: TRBV11-2
j_call: TRBJ2-1
d_call: NA
cdr3_nt: TGTGCCAGCAGCTTAACCGGGGGTGCGTACAATGAGCAGTTCTTC
cdr3_aa: CASSLTGGAYNEQFF

clone_size: once
v_call: TRBV7-9
j_call: TRBJ2-3
d_call: NA
cdr3_nt: TGTGCCAGCAGCTTAGCGGGGGGGCTAGATACGCAGTATTTT
cdr3_aa: CASSLAGGLDTQYF

clone_size: NA
v_call: TRBV6-1
j_call: TRBJ2-7
d_call: NA
cdr3_nt: TGTGCCAGCAGCGGGGGTTTCGAGCAGTACTTC
cdr3_aa: CASSGGFEQYF

clone_size: NA
v_call: TRBV6-1
j_call: TRBJ2-2
d_call: NA
cdr3_nt: TGTGCCACCAAAAGGACGGGAACGAACACCGGGGAGCTGTTTTTT
cdr3_aa: CATKRTGTNTGELFF

clone_size: NA
v_call: TRBV5-1
j_call: TRBJ2-5
d_call: TRBD1
cdr3_nt: TGCGCCAGCAGCTTCCCTCGACAGGGGGCGAGAGAGACCCAGTACTTC
cdr3_aa: CASSFPRQGARETQYF

clone_size: NA
v_call: TRBV10-2
j_call: TRBJ1-5
d_call: TRBD1
cdr3_nt: TGCGCCAGCAGTGAGTCCGCGACAGGGAATCAGCCCCAGCATTTT
cdr3_aa: CASSESATGNQPQHF